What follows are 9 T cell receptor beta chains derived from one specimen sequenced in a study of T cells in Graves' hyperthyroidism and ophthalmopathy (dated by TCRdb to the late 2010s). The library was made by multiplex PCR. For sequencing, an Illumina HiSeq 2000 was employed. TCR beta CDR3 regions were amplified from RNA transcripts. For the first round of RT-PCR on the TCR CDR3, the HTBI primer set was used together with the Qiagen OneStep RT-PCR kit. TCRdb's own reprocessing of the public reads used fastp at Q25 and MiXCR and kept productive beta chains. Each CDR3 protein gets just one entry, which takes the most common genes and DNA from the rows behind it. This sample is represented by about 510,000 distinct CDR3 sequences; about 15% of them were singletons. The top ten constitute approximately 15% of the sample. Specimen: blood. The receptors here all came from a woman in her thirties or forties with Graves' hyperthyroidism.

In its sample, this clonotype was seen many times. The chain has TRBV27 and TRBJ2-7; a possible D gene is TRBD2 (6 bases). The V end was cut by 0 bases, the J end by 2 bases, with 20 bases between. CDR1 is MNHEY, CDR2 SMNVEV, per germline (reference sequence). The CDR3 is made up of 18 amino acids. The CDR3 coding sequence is TGTGCCAGCAGTTTATCGGCCATCCGCGGGACGGGAACCTACGAGCAGTACTTC. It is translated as CASSLSAIRGTGTYEQYF.

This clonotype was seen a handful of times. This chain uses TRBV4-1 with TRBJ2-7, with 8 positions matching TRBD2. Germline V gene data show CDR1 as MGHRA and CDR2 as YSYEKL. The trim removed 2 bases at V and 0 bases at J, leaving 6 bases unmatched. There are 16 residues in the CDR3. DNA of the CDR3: TGCGCCAGCAGCCAACACAGCGGGAGTAGCTCCTACGAGCAGTACTTC. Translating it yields CASSQHSGSSSYEQYF.

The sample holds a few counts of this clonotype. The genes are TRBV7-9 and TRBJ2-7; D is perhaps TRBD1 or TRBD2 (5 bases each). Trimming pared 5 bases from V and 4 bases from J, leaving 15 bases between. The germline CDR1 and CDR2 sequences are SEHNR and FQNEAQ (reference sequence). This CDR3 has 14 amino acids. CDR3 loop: CASSHPGTYYEQYF. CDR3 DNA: TGTGCCAGCAGCCACCCCGGGACCTATTACGAGCAGTACTTC. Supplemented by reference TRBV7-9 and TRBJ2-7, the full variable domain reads DTGVSQNPRHKITKRGQNVTFRCDPISEHNRLYWYRQTLGQGPEFLTYFQNEAQLEKSRLLSDRFSAERPKGSFSTLEIQRTEQGDSAMYLCASSHPGTYYEQYFGPGTRLTVT.

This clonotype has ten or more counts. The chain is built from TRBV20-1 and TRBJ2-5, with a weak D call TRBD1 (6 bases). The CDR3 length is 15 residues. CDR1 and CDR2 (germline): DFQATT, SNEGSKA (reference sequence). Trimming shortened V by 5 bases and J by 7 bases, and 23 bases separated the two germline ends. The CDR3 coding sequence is TGCAGTGCTCCCCGGGCGGCCCAAGCCAGGGGGACCCAGTACTTC. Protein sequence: CSAPRAAQARGTQYF.

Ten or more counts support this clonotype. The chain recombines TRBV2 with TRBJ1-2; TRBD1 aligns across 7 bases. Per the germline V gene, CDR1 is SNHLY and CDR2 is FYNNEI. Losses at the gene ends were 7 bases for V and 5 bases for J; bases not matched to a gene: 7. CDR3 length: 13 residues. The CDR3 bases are TGTGCCAGCACCGACAGGGTCTGGTATGGCTACACCTTC. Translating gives CASTDRVWYGYTF. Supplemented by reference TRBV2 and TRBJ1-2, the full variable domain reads EPEVTQTPSHQVTQMGQEVILRCVPISNHLYFYWYRQILGQKVEFLVSFYNNEISEKSEIFDDQFSVERPDGSNFTLKIRSTKLEDSAMYFCASTDRVWYGYTFGSGTRLTVV.

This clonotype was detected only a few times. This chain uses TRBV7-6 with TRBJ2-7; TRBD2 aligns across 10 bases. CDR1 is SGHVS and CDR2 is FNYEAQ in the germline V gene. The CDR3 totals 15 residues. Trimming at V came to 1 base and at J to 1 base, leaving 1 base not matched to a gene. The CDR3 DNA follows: TGTGCCAGCAGCTTAGAGACTAGCGGGTCCTACGAGCAGTACTTC. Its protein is CASSLETSGSYEQYF.

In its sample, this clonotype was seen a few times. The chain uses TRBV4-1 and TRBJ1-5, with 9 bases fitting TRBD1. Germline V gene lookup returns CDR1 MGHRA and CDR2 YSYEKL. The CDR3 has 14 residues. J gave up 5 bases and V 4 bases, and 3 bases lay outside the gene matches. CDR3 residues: CASSPRDRDQPQHF. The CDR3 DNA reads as TGCGCCAGCAGCCCCCGGGACAGGGATCAGCCCCAGCATTTT.

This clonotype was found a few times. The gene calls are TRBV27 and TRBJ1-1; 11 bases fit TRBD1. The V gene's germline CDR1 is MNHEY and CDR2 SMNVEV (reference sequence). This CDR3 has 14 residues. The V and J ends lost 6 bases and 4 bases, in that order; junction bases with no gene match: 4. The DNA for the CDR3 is TGTGCCAGCAGAGATGGGACAGGGGGCACTGAAGCTTTCTTT. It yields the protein CASRDGTGGTEAFF.

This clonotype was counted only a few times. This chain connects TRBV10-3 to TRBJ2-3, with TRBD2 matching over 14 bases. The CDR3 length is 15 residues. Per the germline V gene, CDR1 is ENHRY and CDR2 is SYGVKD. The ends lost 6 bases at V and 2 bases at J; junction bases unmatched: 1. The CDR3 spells CAIRGLAGDTDTQYF. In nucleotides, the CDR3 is TGTGCCATCAGGGGACTAGCGGGAGACACAGATACGCAGTATTTT.